This T cell receptor beta chain was found in a study of cytomegalovirus exposure and HLA in healthy donors. With regard to this clone: The antigen is not known.

This PCR relied on a set of 60 Vbeta primers and 13 Jbeta primers. Profiling relied on immunoSEQ multiplex PCR, and the TCRdb table lists in-frame clones only, not all of them. Recorded for this sample: tens of thousands of clones. The CDR3 loop spans 13 amino acids. V lost 6 bases to trimming and J lost 5 bases, with 13 bases between them. Per the germline V gene, CDR1 is MGHRA and CDR2 is YSYEKL. Study-level points and caveats: Later analysis found that TCR beta chains associated with HLA were more clonally expanded than other, equally common chains. Most TCR sequences were uncommon, yet certain public TCRs appeared in many donors.

The rearrangement links TRBV4-1 to TRBJ2-5, with D maybe TRBD1 (5 bases). Sequenced material: PBMCs. The TCR originated in a female donor in good health and CMV-seronegative. The chain's CDR3 is CASRRAGQETQYF. CDR3 bases: TGCGCCAGCAGACGGGCAGGGCAGGAGACCCAGTACTTC.